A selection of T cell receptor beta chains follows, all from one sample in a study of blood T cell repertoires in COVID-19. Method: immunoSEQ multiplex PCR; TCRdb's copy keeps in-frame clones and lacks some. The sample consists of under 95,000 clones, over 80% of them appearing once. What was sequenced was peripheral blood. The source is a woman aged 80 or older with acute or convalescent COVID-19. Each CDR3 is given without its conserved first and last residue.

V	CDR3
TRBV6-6	ASSRDRGSINYGYT
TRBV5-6	AAWGPGSSYNEQF
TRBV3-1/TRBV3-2	ASSQGLYGYT
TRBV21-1	ASSKVGGSRGENGYT
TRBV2	ASTLQTLHQPQH
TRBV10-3	AISAAGLNTEAF
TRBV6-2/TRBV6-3	ASSYGGQGETQY
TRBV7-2	ASSAYSGNTIY
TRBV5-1	ASSLGTGTGLNEQY
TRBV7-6	ASSLRKSDGELF
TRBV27	ASSPHQTYNEQF
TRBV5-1	ASSPGGTGDGYT
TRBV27	ASSWTGSYNSPLH
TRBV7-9	ASSLSTGNRGKNIQY
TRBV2	ASSSWGGPGETQY
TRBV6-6	ASSYEPGQGTPLH
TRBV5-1	ASSIGTSGRDTGELF
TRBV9	ASSMLTGSGNTIY